The 17 T cell receptor beta chains reported below all come from one sample, sequenced in a study of OX40 agonist ivuxolimab in advanced cancers. Produced via immunoSEQ multiplex PCR; TCRdb's table is partial and in-frame only. Of about 82,000 clones in the sample, about 85% were seen once. The material was CD4+ or CD8+ T cells sorted from blood, obtained in a trial of the OX40 agonist ivuxolimab. These receptors were collected from an adult with an advanced solid tumor such as melanoma, head and neck, liver or kidney cancer.

The J gene is TRBJ2-1, the V gene TRBV7-6, with D possibly TRBD2 on 6 matching bases. The CDR3 has 15 residues. The V gene's germline CDR1 is SGHVS and CDR2 FNYEAQ. V was shortened by 10 bases and J by 12 bases, with 28 bases between the two germline ends. This CDR3 is CATISSGPDGTRQFF. CDR3 nucleotides: TGTGCCACCATCTCGAGCGGGCCCGACGGCACGAGGCAGTTCTTC.

The V and J genes are TRBV21-1 and TRBJ2-3; the D segment call TRBD2 is taken from the table without a DNA check. TRBV21-1 is termed a pseudogene. The CDR3 is made up of 18 amino acids. This CDR3 reads CASSKERSGGYLYDTQYF. The CDR3 DNA sequence: TGTGCCAGCAGCAAAGAAAGGAGCGGGGGGTACCTTTATGATACGCAGTATTTT.

The V and J genes are TRBV5-5 and TRBJ2-7, with D possibly matching TRBD2 (6 bases). The V end was cut by 3 bases, the J end by 2 bases, with 6 bases between. The CDR3 spans 12 residues. Germline V gene data show CDR1 as SGHKS and CDR2 as YYEKEE (reference sequence). The CDR3 sequence: CASSWGAYEQYF. For the CDR3, the DNA is TGTGCCAGCAGCTGGGGGGCCTACGAGCAGTACTTC.

V and J are TRBV10-2 and TRBJ1-1; possible D gene TRBD1, 5 bases. The CDR3 length is 13 residues. The germline CDR1 and CDR2 sequences are WSHSY and SAAADI. V was trimmed by 4 bases and J by 1 base, leaving 7 bases between them. As DNA, the CDR3 is TGCGCCAGCAGTGGACAGAAGAACACTGAAGCTTTCTTT. Translating gives CASSGQKNTEAFF.

The chain uses TRBV5-1 and TRBJ1-4; 7 bases line up with TRBD1. The J segment lost 5 bases and the V segment lost 3 bases, leaving 4 bases of the junction unmatched. The CDR3 consists of 14 residues. The germline gives CDR1 SGHRS, CDR2 YFSETQ. The CDR3 DNA reads TGCGCCAGCAGCTCGGCCAGGGGGAATGAAAAACTGTTTTTT. This translates into CASSSARGNEKLFF.

This chain connects TRBV10-2 to TRBJ1-2; D not resolved. V was pared by 2 bases and J by 3 bases, with 4 bases between. The CDR3 contains 12 residues. The germline gives CDR1 WSHSY, CDR2 SAAADI. DNA of the CDR3: TGCGCCAGCAGTGAGGGGGACTATGGCTACACCTTC. It translates to CASSEGDYGYTF.

The chain uses TRBV15 and TRBJ2-3; D is possibly TRBD1 or TRBD2 (5 bases each). The CDR3 contains 16 residues. V was trimmed by 1 base and J by 0 bases, leaving 11 bases between them. Per the germline V gene, CDR1 is LNHNV and CDR2 is YYDKDF (reference sequence). The CDR3 DNA sequence: TGTGCCACCAGCAGAGGTGGGGCGGGTAGCACAGATACGCAGTATTTT. Amino acid sequence: CATSRGGAGSTDTQYF.

The V gene is TRBV7-9, the J gene TRBJ2-5; 10 bases map to TRBD2. V lost 7 bases to trimming and J lost 0 bases; unmatched junction nucleotides: 8. The germline gives CDR1 SEHNR, CDR2 FQNEAQ (reference sequence). The CDR3 loop spans 16 amino acids. CDR3 sequence reads: CASNRGSGGYQETQYF. CDR3 DNA: TGTGCCAGCAACCGAGGTAGCGGGGGGTACCAAGAGACCCAGTACTTC. The whole variable domain, filled in from reference TRBV7-9 and TRBJ2-5, reads DTGVSQNPRHKITKRGQNVTFRCDPISEHNRLYWYRQTLGQGPEFLTYFQNEAQLEKSRLLSDRFSAERPKGSFSTLEIQRTEQGDSAMYLCASNRGSGGYQETQYFGPGTRLLVL.

The chain uses TRBV7-2 and TRBJ2-5; TRBD1 matches 7 bases. With V trimmed by 1 base and J by 5 bases, 4 bases remained unmatched. CDR1 SGHTA and CDR2 FQGNSA come from the germline V gene. CDR3 size: 14 residues. DNA for the CDR3: TGTGCCAGCAGCTTAGGACAGGGCTGGGAGACCCAGTACTTC. This sequence encodes CASSLGQGWETQYF.

This clone was picked up one time. The J gene is TRBJ2-6, the V gene TRBV7-9; the D is unclear. There are 15 residues in the CDR3. Per germline, CDR1 SEHNR and CDR2 FQNEAQ (reference sequence). The V end lost 5 bases, the J end lost 0 bases, and 8 bases lay between the germline ends. CDR3 nucleotides: TGTGCCAGCAGCCTTAGTAGCTCTGGGGCCAACGTCCTGACTTTC. Its protein product is CASSLSSSGANVLTF.

This sequence joins TRBV29-1 and TRBJ2-7, with 8 nucleotides matching TRBD1. With V trimmed by 6 bases and J by 3 bases, 13 bases remained unmatched. This CDR3 region has 15 residues. Germline CDR1 SQVTM, CDR2 ANQGSEA. The CDR3 sequence is CSVESTGTGFYEQYF. The CDR3 DNA reads as TGCAGCGTCGAAAGCACCGGGACAGGTTTCTACGAGCAGTACTTC.

The chain has TRBV19 and TRBJ1-2; TRBD1 aligns across 9 bases. Trimming at V came to 5 bases and at J to 1 base, leaving 5 bases not matched to a gene. The V gene's germline CDR1 is LNHDA and CDR2 SQIVND (reference sequence). This CDR3 is built from 15 residues. CDR3 in DNA: TGTGCCAGTAGTCTGGGGACAGGGCTTAACTATGGCTACACCTTC. Residues: CASSLGTGLNYGYTF.

This chain joins TRBV19 and TRBJ1-5, with 10 positions matching TRBD1. V trimming: 5 bases; J trimming: 4 bases; junction bases outside the gene matches: 5. CDR1 and CDR2 from the germline V gene are LNHDA and SQIVND (reference sequence). This CDR3 contains 15 residues. The CDR3 sequence is CASSSGTGANQPQHF. CDR3 DNA sequence: TGTGCCAGTAGTTCCGGGACAGGGGCTAATCAGCCCCAGCATTTT.

The chain is built from TRBV5-1 and TRBJ1-2; possible D gene TRBD1, 5 bases. The V and J ends lost 0 bases and 4 bases respectively, with 13 bases between them. The length of the CDR3 is 15 residues. Germline V lookup: CDR1 SGHRS, CDR2 YFSETQ. CDR3 loop: CASSLDPQGGYGYTF. The CDR3 nucleotides read TGCGCCAGCAGCTTGGATCCCCAGGGAGGCTATGGCTACACCTTC.

The chain employs TRBV5-5 and TRBJ2-1; 12 bases align to TRBD2. The CDR3 is made up of 16 amino acids. The germline CDR1 and CDR2 sequences are SGHKS and YYEKEE (reference sequence). V shed 1 base and J 4 bases; nucleotides not matched to a gene: 3. Here the CDR3 reads CASSLRLAGDYNEQFF. The CDR3 nucleotides read TGTGCCAGCAGCTTGAGACTAGCGGGGGATTACAATGAGCAGTTCTTC.

The chain recombines TRBV19 with TRBJ2-5, with D perhaps TRBD1 (6 bases). Trimming removed 4 bases at V and 5 bases at J, with 11 bases between. The CDR3 consists of 13 residues. Germline V CDR1 and CDR2: LNHDA, SQIVND (reference sequence). Here the CDR3 DNA reads TGTGCCAGTAGTACTGCCAGGGGTGAGACCCAGTACTTC. It codes for CASSTARGETQYF.

The chain links TRBV4-3 to TRBJ2-7; D is perhaps TRBD2 (5 bases). Trimming stripped 0 bases from V and 5 bases from J, with 11 bases between. The CDR3 is made up of 14 amino acids. In germline, CDR1 is LGHNA, CDR2 YSLEER. The CDR3 protein is CASSQDGRGNEQYF. CDR3 in DNA: TGCGCCAGCAGCCAAGACGGGCGAGGGAACGAGCAGTACTTC.